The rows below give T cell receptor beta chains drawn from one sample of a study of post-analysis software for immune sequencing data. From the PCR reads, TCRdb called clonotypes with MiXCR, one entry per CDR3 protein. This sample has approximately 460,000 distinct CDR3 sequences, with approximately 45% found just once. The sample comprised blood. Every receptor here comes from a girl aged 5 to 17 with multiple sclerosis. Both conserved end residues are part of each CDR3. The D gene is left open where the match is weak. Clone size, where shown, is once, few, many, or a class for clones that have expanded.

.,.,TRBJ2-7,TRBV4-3,TGCGCCAGCAGCCAAGATTTAAGTTCTTTCTGCGAGCAGTACTTC,CASSQDLSSFCEQYF
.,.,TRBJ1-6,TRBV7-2,TGTGCCAGCAGGGACTGGACGCAGAGCTCCTATAATTCACCCCTCCACTTT,CASRDWTQSSYNSPLHF
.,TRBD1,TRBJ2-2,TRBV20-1,TGCAGTGCTAGACCCCGGGACAGGGACACCGGGGAGCTGTTTTTT,CSARPRDRDTGELFF
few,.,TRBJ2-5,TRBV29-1,TGCAGCGCCCTCGACCAAGAGACCCAGTACTTC,CSALDQETQYF
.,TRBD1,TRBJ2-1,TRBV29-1,TGCAGCGTCCTGAGGGACAGGTCCAGCAATGAGCAGTTCTTC,CSVLRDRSSNEQFF
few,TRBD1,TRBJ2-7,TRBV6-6,TGTGCCAGCAGTTACTCGTCACAGGGGAAGGCCGAGCAGTACTTC,CASSYSSQGKAEQYF
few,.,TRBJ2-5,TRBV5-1,TGCGCCAGCAGACTGCACCCGGGAATCGAGACCCAGTACTTC,CASRLHPGIETQYF
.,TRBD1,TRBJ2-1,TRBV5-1,TGCGCCAGCAGTTGGGGACAGTCAGGCGACAATGAGCAGTTCTTC,CASSWGQSGDNEQFF
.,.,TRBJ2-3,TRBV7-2,TGTGCCAGCAGCGAACGACAGCCCAGGGTACATACGCAGTATTTT,CASSERQPRVHTQYF
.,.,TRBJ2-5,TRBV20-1,TGCAGTGCTAGGAGTCTTACTGTCCAAGAGACCCAGTACTTC,CSARSLTVQETQYF
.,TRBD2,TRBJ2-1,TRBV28,TGTGCCAGCAGTTTACTTTCACTAGCGGGAAACTACAATGAGCAGTTCTTC,CASSLLSLAGNYNEQFF
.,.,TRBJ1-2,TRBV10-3,TGTGCCATCAGTGATTCTAGTTTTGGTGGCTACACCTTC,CAISDSSFGGYTF
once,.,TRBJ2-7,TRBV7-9,TGTGCCAGCAGCTCTACCTGGGAGCAGTACTTC,CASSSTWEQYF
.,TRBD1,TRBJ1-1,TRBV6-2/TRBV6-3,TGTGCCAGCAGTTACACATTACAGGGGGCTGAAGCTTTCTTT,CASSYTLQGAEAFF
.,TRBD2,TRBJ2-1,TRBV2,TGTGCCAGCAGAATTTTGGGACTAGCGGGAGAGGATGAGCAGTTCTTC,CASRILGLAGEDEQFF
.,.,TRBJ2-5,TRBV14,TGTGCCAGCAGCCAAGTTCGGGCAGAGACCCAGTACTTC,CASSQVRAETQYF
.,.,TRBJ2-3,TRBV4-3,TGCGCCAGCAGCCAAGATGGGCGGCAGGGGAGGGATACGCAGTATTTT,CASSQDGRQGRDTQYF
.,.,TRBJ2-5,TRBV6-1,TGTGCCAGCAGGGACGAGACCCAGTACTTC,CASRDETQYF
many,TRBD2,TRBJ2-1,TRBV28,TGTGCCAGCAGTTTCGGGAGCGGGACTCACAATGAGCAGTTCTTC,CASSFGSGTHNEQFF
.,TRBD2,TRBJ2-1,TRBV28,TGTGCCAGCAGCCTAGAGCGGGGGCAGTTCTTC,CASSLERGQFF
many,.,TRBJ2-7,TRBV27,TGTGCCAGCAGTTTACCGACTTCAGGGTTCGACGAGCAGTACTTC,CASSLPTSGFDEQYF
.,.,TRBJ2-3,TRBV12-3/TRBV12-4,TGTGCCAGCAGTTTACGTGGGGGTGGTCTAAGAAACACAGATACGCAGTATTTT,CASSLRGGGLRNTDTQYF
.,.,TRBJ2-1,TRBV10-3,TGTGCCATCACAACAGGCGATGAGCAGTTCTTC,CAITTGDEQFF
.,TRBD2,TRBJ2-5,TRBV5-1,TGCGCCAGCAGCTTGGAGGGACTAGCGGGAAGGCAAGAGACCCAGTACTTC,CASSLEGLAGRQETQYF
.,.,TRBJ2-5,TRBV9,TGTGCCAGCAGCGTAGCGGCAGGTAACCAAGAGACCCAGTACTTC,CASSVAAGNQETQYF
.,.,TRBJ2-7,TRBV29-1,TGCAGCGTTTTCGTGACACTCAACTCCTACGAGCAGTACTTC,CSVFVTLNSYEQYF
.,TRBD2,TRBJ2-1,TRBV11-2,TGTGCCAGCAGCTTAGAAATAGTAAGCGGGACGCTGAATGAGCAGTTCTTC,CASSLEIVSGTLNEQFF
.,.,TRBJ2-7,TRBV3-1,TGTGCCAGCAGCCAATCCCCCTCCTACGAGCAGTACTTC,CASSQSPSYEQYF
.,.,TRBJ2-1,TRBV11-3,TGTGCCAGCAGCTTAGATTTGGCTAGCGATCAGTTCTTC,CASSLDLASDQFF
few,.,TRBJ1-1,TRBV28,TGTGCCAGCAGCGCCGAGAAAAGGCAGGTGGACACTGAAGCTTTCTTT,CASSAEKRQVDTEAFF
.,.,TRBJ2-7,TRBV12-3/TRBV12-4,TGTGCCAGCAGCCCAACGGCGGGGCCCGAGGCCTACGAGCAGTACTTC,CASSPTAGPEAYEQYF
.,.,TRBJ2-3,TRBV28,TGTGCCGGCACATCACCTGCAGGAAGCACAGATACGCAGTATTTT,CAGTSPAGSTDTQYF
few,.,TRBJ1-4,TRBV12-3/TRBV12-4,TGTGCCAGCAGACAGGACCTTGAAAAACTGTTTTTT,CASRQDLEKLFF
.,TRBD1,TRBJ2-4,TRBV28,TGTGCCAGCAGTTCAATAGCCGGGACAGGGGGCCTGGAAGAGCAGTACTTC,CASSSIAGTGGLEEQYF
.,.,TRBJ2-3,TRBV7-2,TGTGCCAGCCAACGGCAACATTTCACAGATACGCAGTATTTT,CASQRQHFTDTQYF
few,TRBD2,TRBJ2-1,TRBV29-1,TGCAGCGTTGACGGGGGGAGCGGGAGAGGCAATGAGCAGTTCTTC,CSVDGGSGRGNEQFF
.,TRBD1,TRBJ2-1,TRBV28,TGTGCCAGCAGTTTATCAGGGGGCGGATCCGCGCACAATGAGCAGTTCTTC,CASSLSGGGSAHNEQFF
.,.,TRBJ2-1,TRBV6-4,TGTGCCAGCAGTGACTCGCAGGGCGATGAGCAGTTCTTC,CASSDSQGDEQFF
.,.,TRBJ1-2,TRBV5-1,TGCGCCAGCAGTCCAAAGGACAACTATGGCTACACCTTC,CASSPKDNYGYTF
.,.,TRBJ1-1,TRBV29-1,TGCAGCGTTCGGTCCCAGACCGAAGCTTTCTTT,CSVRSQTEAFF
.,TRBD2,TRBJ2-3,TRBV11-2,TGTGCCAGCAGCCACCCCGGGACTAGCGGGAGGGGCTATACAGATACGCAGTATTTT,CASSHPGTSGRGYTDTQYF
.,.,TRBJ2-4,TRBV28,TGTGCCAGCAACACAGGGACGCCGAATTTTCAGTACTTC,CASNTGTPNFQYF